Below, 13 T cell receptor beta chains from the same sample are listed, as sequenced in a study of OX40 agonist ivuxolimab in advanced cancers. The protocol was immunoSEQ multiplex PCR, while the TCRdb copy is restricted to in-frame clones and leaves out a portion. The sample contains 35,000 to 45,000 clones, about 80% of which appear only once. Sequencing used CD4+ or CD8+ T cells sorted from blood, obtained in a trial of the OX40 agonist ivuxolimab. These receptor sequences come from an adult with an advanced solid tumor such as melanoma, head and neck, liver or kidney cancer.

The rearrangement links TRBV9 to TRBJ2-1, with unresolved D. The V gene's germline CDR1 is SGDLS and CDR2 YYNGEE. Trimming stripped 0 bases from V and 8 bases from J, with 3 bases between. The CDR3 totals 11 residues. Here the CDR3 reads CASSVEDEQFF. In DNA, the CDR3 is TGTGCCAGCAGCGTAGAGGATGAGCAGTTCTTC. Drawing the rest from reference TRBV9 and TRBJ2-1, the complete variable domain is DSGVTQTPKHLITATGQRVTLRCSPRSGDLSVYWYQQSLDQGLQFLIQYYNGEERAKGNILERFSAQQFPDLHSELNLSSLELGDSALYFCASSVEDEQFFGPGTRLTVL.

This clone has just a few counts. The chain recombines TRBV7-8 with TRBJ1-1; tentatively, D is TRBD1 (6 bases). Trimming stripped 5 bases from V and 4 bases from J, with 14 bases between. The CDR3 is 14 amino acids. Germline V gene lookup returns CDR1 SGHVS and CDR2 FQNEAQ. The CDR3 bases are TGTGCCAGCAGCGCAACAGGGTTGGGCACTGAAGCTTTCTTT. Translating gives CASSATGLGTEAFF. Variable domain in full (rest from reference TRBV7-8 and TRBJ1-1): GAGVSQSPRYKVAKRGQDVALRCDPISGHVSLFWYQQALGQGPEFLTYFQNEAQLDKSGLPSDRFFAERPEGSVSTLKIQRTQQEDSAVYLCASSATGLGTEAFFGQGTRLTVV.

V gene TRBV5-1 combines with J gene TRBJ1-3; 11 nucleotides line up with TRBD1. The V segment lost 0 bases and the J segment 4 bases; nucleotides outside the gene matches: 9. CDR1 SGHRS and CDR2 YFSETQ come from the germline V gene. The CDR3 consists of 18 residues. The CDR3 DNA reads as TGCGCCAGCAGCTTGGTAAGGACAGGGGGCAATTCAGGAAACACCATATATTTT. This gives the protein CASSLVRTGGNSGNTIYF. Based on the CDR3 plus reference TRBV5-1 and TRBJ1-3, the full variable domain is KAGVTQTPRYLIKTRGQQVTLSCSPISGHRSVSWYQQTPGQGLQFLFEYFSETQRNKGNFPGRFSGRQFSNSRSEMNVSTLELGDSALYLCASSLVRTGGNSGNTIYFGEGSWLTVV.

This clone was counted between two and nine times. The rearrangement uses TRBV19 and TRBJ2-7, with D hard to call. The CDR3 runs 13 residues. Germline V CDR1 and CDR2: LNHDA, SQIVND (reference sequence). Trimming pared 5 bases from V and 3 bases from J, leaving 11 bases between. The CDR3 DNA sequence: TGTGCCAGTAGTGCCCCCGGGCGCTACGAGCAGTACTTC. Protein: CASSAPGRYEQYF. Variable domain in full (rest from reference TRBV19 and TRBJ2-7): DGGITQSPKYLFRKEGQNVTLSCEQNLNHDAMYWYRQDPGQGLRLIYYSQIVNDFQKGDIAEGYSVSREKKESFPLTVTSAQKNPTAFYLCASSAPGRYEQYFGPGTRLTVT.

The chain carries TRBV5-1 and TRBJ2-5, with D perhaps matching TRBD2 (5 bases). CDR1 is SGHRS and CDR2 is YFSETQ in the germline V gene. The CDR3 length is 15 residues. V gave up 1 base and J gave up 5 bases, with 15 bases separating them. The DNA for the CDR3 is TGCGCCAGCAGCTTGTCATCGGGAACGGTGGAGACCCAGTACTTC. Translation gives CASSLSSGTVETQYF.

The J gene is TRBJ2-1, the V gene TRBV11-2, with TRBD2 matching over 11 bases. The CDR3 covers 16 residues. CDR1 and CDR2 from the germline V gene are SGHAT and FQNNGV. Germline trimming cut 6 bases from V and 12 bases from J; bases unmatched to any gene: 16. The CDR3 DNA sequence: TGTGCCAGCAGTACTACCGGGACTAGCGGTTTGGCGGCGCAGTTCTTC. Translating gives CASSTTGTSGLAAQFF.

The genes are TRBV9 and TRBJ2-6, with 12 bases identical to TRBD1. This CDR3 region has 19 residues. V lost 0 bases and J lost 3; bases outside the gene matches: 7. Germline-derived CDR1 and CDR2 are SGDLS and YYNGEE. The CDR3 DNA is TGTGCCAGCAGCGTAGGGCCTAGGGACAGGGGGCATGGGGCCAACGTCCTGACTTTC. Protein: CASSVGPRDRGHGANVLTF.

This clone appeared a few times. V is TRBV15 and J is TRBJ2-1; 12 bases align to TRBD1. The CDR3 has 17 amino acids. The ends lost 4 bases at V and 8 bases at J; junction bases unmatched: 12. The germline gives CDR1 LNHNV, CDR2 YYDKDF (reference sequence). CDR3 nucleotide sequence: TGTGCCACCAGCATGACGTTGGGACAGGGGGCTAAGGATGAGCAGTTCTTC. As protein: CATSMTLGQGAKDEQFF.

This clone has a handful of counts. This chain uses TRBV6-1 with TRBJ1-6; 8 positions match TRBD1. Germline V gene data show CDR1 as MNHNS and CDR2 as SASEGT. Germline trimming cut 8 bases from V and 13 bases from J; bases unmatched to any gene: 7. This CDR3 is 12 amino acids long. The CDR3 protein is CASQQGEGPLHF. Written as DNA, the CDR3 is TGTGCCAGCCAACAGGGGGAAGGGCCCCTCCACTTT.

CDR3 in DNA: TGTGCCAGCAGCTTGTCGCACACACCCGACAATGAGCAGTTCTTC. Residues: CASSLSHTPDNEQFF. V usage is TRBV11-3 and J usage is TRBJ2-1; D is unresolved. The germline V gene encodes CDR1 SGHNT and CDR2 YENEEA. The V end was cut by 3 bases, the J end by 5 bases, with 14 bases between. This CDR3 spans 15 amino acids.

This chain links TRBV30 with TRBJ2-1; D unresolved. This CDR3 comprises 13 residues. From germline, CDR1 is GTSNPN and CDR2 SVGIG (reference sequence). Between the trimmed V and J ends, which lost 1 base and 12 bases, there was a span of 16 bases. In nucleotides, the CDR3 is TGTGCCTGGAGTGCCGGCCCCCGGCTCGTGCAGTTCTTC. The encoded protein is CAWSAGPRLVQFF.

The DNA of the CDR3 is TGTGCCAGCAGCGAACTCCCGGGACAGGCTAATGAAAAACTGTTTTTT. This gives the protein CASSELPGQANEKLFF. This chain connects TRBV7-6 to TRBJ1-4, with 8 bases aligning to TRBD1. There are 16 residues in the CDR3. Per the germline V gene, CDR1 is SGHVS and CDR2 is FNYEAQ. Trimming cost V 5 bases and J 3 bases; bases outside gene matches: 8.

V gene TRBV12-5 combines with J gene TRBJ2-7; no definite D call. V lost 2 bases, J lost 3 bases, and 14 bases lay in between. The length of the CDR3 is 15 residues. CDR1 and CDR2 from the germline V gene are LGHNT and FRNRAP. Here the CDR3 reads CASGLISTGHYEQYF. CDR3 nucleotides: TGTGCTAGTGGTTTGATTTCGACGGGTCACTACGAGCAGTACTTC.